Listed here is a single T cell receptor beta chain. Its antigen is unknown. Researchers reported sorting every CD8+ T cell subset in triplicate, around 300,000 cells per sort. The naive CD8+ gate required CD45RO-CCR7+CD27+CD95- phenotype. UMI-labeled 5' RACE TRB cDNA libraries were prepared from the cells. TCRdb processed the 5' RACE reads again and assigns one entry to each CDR3 protein, with no DNA. This listing includes approximately 96,000 distinct CDR3 sequences. This CDR3 contains 19 residues. The germline V gene encodes CDR1 SQVTM and CDR2 ANQGSEA. The entry originates in a study of CXCR3-negative and CXCR3-positive naive CD8 T cells. Study-level results: Cryopreserved cells partially lost CXCR3 expression, and fresh PBMCs were used in most assays. Sequencing showed both naive subsets with comparably high diversity, and memory CD8+ cells much lower. More hydrophobic TRB CDR3s were found in CXCR3-positive naive cells than in CXCR3-negative naive cells.

This chain uses TRBV29-1 with TRBJ2-5; TCRdb designates TRBD2, a call that cannot be tested without DNA. This sequence was found in a human donor in good health. Some clones in this sample may be carry-over from other donors' samples. What was sequenced was naive CXCR3+ CD8+ T cells from blood. Subset noted: CD45RO-CCR7+CD27+CD95- naive CD8+ T cells expressing CXCR3 (TNR3+). The CDR3 protein is CSVEDFWGLADSDQETQYF. The complete variable domain, with remaining parts taken from reference TRBV29-1 and TRBJ2-5, reads SAVISQKPSRDICQRGTSLTIQCQVDSQVTMMFWYRQQPGQSLTLIATANQGSEATYESGFVIDKFPISRPNLTFSTLTVSNMSPEDSSIYLCSVEDFWGLADSDQETQYFGPGTRLLVL.